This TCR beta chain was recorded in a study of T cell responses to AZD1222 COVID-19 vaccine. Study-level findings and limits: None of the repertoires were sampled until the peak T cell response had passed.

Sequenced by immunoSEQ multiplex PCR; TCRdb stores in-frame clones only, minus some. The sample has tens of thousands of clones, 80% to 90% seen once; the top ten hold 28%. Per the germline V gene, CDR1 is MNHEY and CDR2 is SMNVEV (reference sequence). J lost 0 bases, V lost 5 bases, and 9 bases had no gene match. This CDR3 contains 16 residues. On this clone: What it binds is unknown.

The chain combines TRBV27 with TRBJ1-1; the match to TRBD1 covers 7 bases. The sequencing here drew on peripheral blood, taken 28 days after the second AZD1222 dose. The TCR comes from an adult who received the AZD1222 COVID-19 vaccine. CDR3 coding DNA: TGTGCCAGCAGTCCCTCGCCGGGACAGATGAACACTGAAGCTTTCTTT. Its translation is CASSPSPGQMNTEAFF.